This T cell receptor (beta chain) is drawn from a study of CD8+CD57+ T cells in acquired aplastic anemia. Whole-study context: Mean DNA quantity obtained from sorted CD4+ and CD8+ cells was 2.5 to 4 ug.

Genomic DNA provided the template from which TCR beta VDJ and CDR3 profiles were obtained. TCRdb called the reads again in MiXCR, with one record for every CDR3 protein. The sample lists hundreds of thousands of distinct CDR3 sequences, over 25% occurring once. Before being chosen for sequencing, patients had shown CD8+CD57+ cell expansion by flow cytometry. This clonotype was observed at least ten times. CDR1 and CDR2 from the germline V gene are SNHLY and FYNNEI. The CDR3 sequence is 13 residues long. Trimming pared 5 bases from V and 5 bases from J, leaving 12 bases between. The chain joins TRBV2 to TRBJ1-2, with D unclear. The TCR sequence derives from a human donor with aplastic anemia. Input material: sorted CD4+, CD8+, or CD8+CD57+ T cells (not recorded which) from PBMCs. The CDR3 region is CASSSAVLYGYTF. The CDR3 DNA sequence: TGTGCCAGCAGTTCGGCAGTCTTATATGGCTACACCTTC.